Following are 21 T cell receptor beta chains from one sample sequenced in a study of T cell responses to AZD1222 COVID-19 vaccine. TCRdb's table, derived via immunoSEQ multiplex PCR, lists solely in-frame clones and lacks some. The data hold fewer than 90,000 clones, with 80% to 95% observed a single time. The specimen was peripheral blood, collected 28 days after the second AZD1222 dose. Source of these receptors: an adult who received the AZD1222 COVID-19 vaccine.

The genes are TRBV7-6 and TRBJ2-1; D is unclear. Trimming stripped 1 base from V and 5 bases from J, with 12 bases between. CDR3 length: 15 amino acids. Germline lookup yields CDR1 SGHVS and CDR2 FNYEAQ. This chain's CDR3 is CASSLDPATNNEQFF. The CDR3, as DNA: TGTGCCAGCAGCTTAGATCCAGCAACCAACAATGAGCAGTTCTTC.

The V gene is TRBV6-5, the J gene TRBJ1-2; perhaps TRBD1 as D (6 bases). Per the germline V gene, CDR1 is MNHEY and CDR2 is SVGAGI. Between the trimmed V and J ends, which lost 6 bases and 7 bases, there was a span of 21 bases. This CDR3 comprises 15 residues. The CDR3, as DNA: TGTGCCAGCAGGCCCAGGGGCAGTAGGGCGTTTGGCTACACCTTC. This translates into CASRPRGSRAFGYTF.

The genes are TRBV28 and TRBJ1-2; weak D call: TRBD1 (6 bases). CDR1 MDHEN and CDR2 SYDVKM come from the germline V gene. The CDR3 is made up of 16 amino acids. V shed 2 bases and J shed 4 bases, with 17 bases lying between them. The CDR3: CASSLMGGRAVYGYTF. CDR3 DNA: TGTGCCAGCAGTTTAATGGGGGGCAGGGCGGTCTATGGCTACACCTTC.

The chain links TRBV9 to TRBJ1-2; 9 bases match TRBD1. Germline V gene lookup returns CDR1 SGDLS and CDR2 YYNGEE. The length of the CDR3 is 16 residues. The V gene end was trimmed by 3 bases and the J gene end by 1 base; junction bases not matched to a gene: 7. The chain's CDR3 is CASSATDRGGNYGYTF. CDR3 sequence (DNA): TGTGCCAGCAGCGCCACGGACAGGGGTGGTAACTATGGCTACACCTTC.

This clone was seen just once. The chain employs TRBV7-3 and TRBJ1-2, with TRBD1 as a possible D gene (6 bases). Germline assignment: CDR1 SGHTA and CDR2 FQGTGA. The V and J ends lost 1 base and 11 bases respectively, with 17 bases between them. This CDR3 region has 14 residues. This chain's CDR3 is CASSLNVQGKGYTF. CDR3 nucleotides: TGTGCCAGCAGCTTAAACGTACAGGGAAAAGGTTACACCTTC.

The chain carries TRBV9 and TRBJ1-1; D ambiguous. CDR1 SGDLS and CDR2 YYNGEE come from the germline V gene. The CDR3 consists of 15 residues. The ends were cut back, 3 bases at V and 0 bases at J, with 12 bases in the middle. CDR3 residues: CASSAKSGMNTEAFF. CDR3 DNA sequence: TGTGCCAGCAGCGCGAAGTCCGGGATGAACACTGAAGCTTTCTTT.

The sample holds one count of this clone. The chain combines TRBV15 with TRBJ1-2, with D perhaps TRBD1 (6 bases). Germline CDR1 and CDR2: LNHNV and YYDKDF (reference sequence). CDR3 length: 16 residues. Between the trimmed V and J ends, which lost 0 bases and 0 bases, there was a span of 11 bases. This CDR3 is CATSRDLGATNYGYTF. The CDR3 nucleotides are TGTGCCACCAGCAGAGATCTGGGGGCCACTAACTATGGCTACACCTTC.

This rearrangement joins TRBV28 to TRBJ1-2, with 7 bases that match TRBD1. V was clipped by 10 bases and J by 1 base; unmatched bases: 9. There are 14 residues in the CDR3. CDR1 is MDHEN, CDR2 SYDVKM, per germline. CDR3 sequence reads: CATRDSTLNYGYTF. The CDR3 nucleotides are TGTGCCACCCGGGACAGTACCCTTAACTATGGCTACACCTTC.

The table lists this clone with a count of one. V and J are TRBV7-9 and TRBJ1-1, with D tentatively TRBD1 (5 bases). V shed 1 base and J shed 4 bases, with 10 bases lying between them. This CDR3 is built from 14 residues. The germline V gene encodes CDR1 SEHNR and CDR2 FQNEAQ (reference sequence). The CDR3 reads CASSLERGGTEAFF. CDR3 nucleotide sequence: TGTGCCAGCAGCTTAGAGAGGGGCGGCACTGAAGCTTTCTTT. Full variable domain (rest looked up from reference TRBV7-9 and TRBJ1-1): DTGVSQNPRHKITKRGQNVTFRCDPISEHNRLYWYRQTLGQGPEFLTYFQNEAQLEKSRLLSDRFSAERPKGSFSTLEIQRTEQGDSAMYLCASSLERGGTEAFFGQGTRLTVV.

This clone was recorded a few times. The chain employs TRBV10-3 and TRBJ2-5; 7 bases agree with TRBD1. V lost 4 bases and J lost 2; bases outside the gene matches: 10. CDR3 length: 16 amino acids. Germline V gives CDR1 ENHRY, CDR2 SYGVKD. The chain's CDR3 is CAISAPEDRQQETQYF. CDR3 DNA: TGTGCCATCAGTGCCCCCGAGGACAGGCAACAAGAGACCCAGTACTTC.

This chain uses TRBV19 with TRBJ1-1, with D perhaps matching TRBD1 (5 bases). Per germline, CDR1 LNHDA and CDR2 SQIVND (reference sequence). V lost 7 bases, J lost 4 bases, and 16 bases lay in between. CDR3 length equals 14 residues. The DNA for the CDR3 is TGTGCCAGTACCCTAATGGGGGACGGCACTGAAGCTTTCTTT. Protein sequence: CASTLMGDGTEAFF.

This clone was counted only a few times. The rearrangement links TRBV15 to TRBJ2-5; 7 bases fit TRBD2. The germline CDR1 and CDR2 sequences are LNHNV and YYDKDF (reference sequence). The CDR3 totals 13 residues. Unmatched junction bases numbered 2, after V lost 2 bases and J lost 5 bases. This chain's CDR3 is CATSRLGGETQYF. The CDR3 DNA reads TGTGCCACCAGCAGACTGGGGGGGGAGACCCAGTACTTC. Full variable domain (rest looked up from reference TRBV15 and TRBJ2-5): DAMVIQNPRYQVTQFGKPVTLSCSQTLNHNVMYWYQQKSSQAPKLLFHYYDKDFNNEADTPDNFQSRRPNTSFCFLDIRSPGLGDTAMYLCATSRLGGETQYFGPGTRLLVL.

This clone appeared a single time. The rearrangement joins TRBV5-6 to TRBJ1-2; 7 nucleotides align to TRBD1. CDR1 SGHDT and CDR2 YYEEEE come from the germline V gene. There are 14 residues in the CDR3. J was trimmed by 2 bases and V by 2 bases; bases with no gene match: 3. The CDR3 loop reads CASSFGQANYGYTF. The DNA of the CDR3 is TGTGCCAGCAGCTTCGGACAGGCAAACTATGGCTACACCTTC.

This chain links TRBV4-1 with TRBJ2-3; 11 bases line up with TRBD2. The CDR3 consists of 16 residues. J gave up 2 bases and V 1 base, and 2 bases lay outside the gene matches. Germline V gene data show CDR1 as MGHRA and CDR2 as YSYEKL. This CDR3 reads CASSQVGLADTDTQYF. CDR3 coding DNA: TGCGCCAGCAGCCAAGTGGGACTAGCGGACACAGATACGCAGTATTTT.

This clone was observed once. J is TRBJ2-1 and V is TRBV19; 13 bases are shared with TRBD2. Per germline, CDR1 LNHDA and CDR2 SQIVND (reference sequence). V lost 5 bases and J lost 6; bases outside the gene matches: 1. The CDR3 totals 14 residues. The CDR3 spells CASSRTSGSNEQFF. The CDR3 DNA sequence: TGTGCCAGTAGTCGGACTAGCGGGAGCAATGAGCAGTTCTTC.

The chain links TRBV30 to TRBJ1-2; no definite D call. The germline gives CDR1 GTSNPN, CDR2 SVGIG (reference sequence). V lost 0 bases to trimming and J lost 4 bases, with 9 bases between them. CDR3 length equals 13 residues. The CDR3 DNA sequence: TGTGCCTGGAGTGTAATAGAGACCTATGGCTACACCTTC. This sequence encodes CAWSVIETYGYTF.

This rearrangement joins TRBV6-6 to TRBJ2-1; TRBD2 might be the D (8 bases). The CDR3 extends over 16 amino acids. The V end lost 5 bases, the J end lost 4 bases, and 18 bases lay between the germline ends. The germline V gene has CDR1 MNHNY and CDR2 SVGAGI (reference sequence). CDR3 DNA: TGTGCCAGCAGTGGGGTTAGCGGGACAGCGTACAATGAGCAGTTCTTC. This codes for CASSGVSGTAYNEQFF.

The J gene is TRBJ2-2, the V gene TRBV6-1, with D uncertain. Germline CDR1 is MNHNS and CDR2 is SASEGT. The CDR3 has 14 residues. Trimming stripped 3 bases from V and 3 bases from J, with 8 bases between. The CDR3 loop is CASSDNSDTGELFF. The CDR3 nucleotides read TGTGCCAGCAGTGATAACTCCGACACCGGGGAGCTGTTTTTT.

This chain uses TRBV5-1 with TRBJ2-5; 9 nucleotides line up with TRBD2. Unmatched junction bases numbered 5, after V lost 4 bases and J lost 1 base. The CDR3 covers 15 residues. Per germline, CDR1 SGHRS and CDR2 YFSETQ. The CDR3 coding sequence is TGCGCCAGCAGCATGGGGACTAGCCTCCAAGAGACCCAGTACTTC. Translation gives CASSMGTSLQETQYF.

CDR3 residues: CASSYSDGLYGYTF. The DNA for the CDR3 is TGTGCCAGTAGTTACTCGGACGGATTGTATGGCTACACCTTC. This chain connects TRBV19 to TRBJ1-2; D ambiguous. This CDR3 has 14 residues. Germline CDR1 reads LNHDA; CDR2 reads SQIVND (reference sequence). V lost 5 bases and J lost 5, with 15 bases in between.

The chain uses TRBV3-1 (or the pseudogene TRBV3-2) and TRBJ1-1; D not certain. The germline V gene encodes CDR1 LGHDT and CDR2 YNNKEL (reference sequence). V was clipped by 6 bases and J by 0 bases, with 14 bases between them. The CDR3 loop spans 15 amino acids. The CDR3 protein is CASRSGQLMNTEAFF. CDR3 in DNA: TGTGCCAGCAGGTCCGGGCAGCTCATGAACACTGAAGCTTTCTTT.